This TCR beta chain was captured in a study of T cell repertoires in cytomegalovirus infection. Study summary: Indications came from public TCR beta signatures; they pointed to CMV infection and to a matching HLA type.

This clonotype has a handful of counts. The target antigen is unknown. Study results and limitations: There were HLA-C-restricted CMV-specific TCR beta clonotypes dominating the ex vivo response.

TCRdb reanalysed the reads using MiXCR and keeps one entry per CDR3 protein. The top ten clones hold 25% of a sample with 180,000 or so distinct CDR3 sequences, about 15% of them seen once. With V trimmed by 8 bases and J by 4 bases, 14 bases remained unmatched. The length of the CDR3 is 16 residues. The source is a human donor in good health (CMV status not recorded). Some clones in this sample may be carry-over from other donors' samples. Sequenced input: CD8+ T cells from PBMCs. The genes are TRBV12-3 or TRBV12-4 and TRBJ2-1; 7 bases line up with TRBD2. For the CDR3, the DNA is TGTGCCAGCGGACCTCTCCCCGGGGACTATTACAATGAGCAGTTCTTC. Translation: CASGPLPGDYYNEQFF.